This T cell receptor beta chain was recovered during a study of tissue T cells after allogeneic stem cell transplantation. Regarding the study as a whole: Only a limited share of tissue TCRs appeared in blood or spleen.

This clone showed up just once. The antigen is unknown. Mouse names are used for the genes. The sample's time point: mouse harvest day 7 after allogeneic transplant. Mouse grafts combined 10^7 T-cell-depleted bone marrow cells with 10^6 splenic CD5+ T cells. B6 (H2b) cells into BALB/c (H2d) mice; tissues taken at day 7 or 14. The data were produced by immunoSEQ multiplex PCR, yet TCRdb's version contains in-frame clones alone and is incomplete. The sample gives approximately 8,200 clones, roughly 46% of which show up once; around 2.2% is in the top ten. The source is a female BALB/c mouse given C57BL/6 T cells with graft-versus-host disease after an allogeneic hematopoietic cell transplant. The sequencing sample was made of skin.

The DNA read from the CDR3 is TGTGCCAGCAGTTTCACAGGGACAGAAGTCTTC. Its protein product is CASSFTGTEVF. The CDR3 as a whole reads CASSFTGTEVFF. The chain joins TRBV19 to TRBJ1-1, with D perhaps TRBD1 (6 bases). The read is 1 residue too short to cover the CDR3 end, so that end is filled in from the germline J gene. Trimming pared 4 bases from V and 5 bases from J, leaving 9 bases between. The CDR3 has 12 amino acids. Germline V gene data show CDR1 as FNHDT and CDR2 as SITEND (reference sequence).